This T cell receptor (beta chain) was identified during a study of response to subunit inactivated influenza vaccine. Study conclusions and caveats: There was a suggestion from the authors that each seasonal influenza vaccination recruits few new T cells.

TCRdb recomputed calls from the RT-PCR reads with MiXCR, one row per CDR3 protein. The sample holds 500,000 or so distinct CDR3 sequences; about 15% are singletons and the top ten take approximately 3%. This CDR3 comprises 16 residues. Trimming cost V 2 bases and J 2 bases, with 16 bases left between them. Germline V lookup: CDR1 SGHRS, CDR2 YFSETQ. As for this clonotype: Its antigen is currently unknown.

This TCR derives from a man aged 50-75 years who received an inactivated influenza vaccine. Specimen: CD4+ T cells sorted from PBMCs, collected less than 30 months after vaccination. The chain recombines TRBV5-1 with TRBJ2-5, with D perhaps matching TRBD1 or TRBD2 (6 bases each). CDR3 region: CASSFSVTGGQETQYF. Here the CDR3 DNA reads TGCGCCAGCAGCTTCTCAGTGACAGGAGGGCAAGAGACCCAGTACTTC.